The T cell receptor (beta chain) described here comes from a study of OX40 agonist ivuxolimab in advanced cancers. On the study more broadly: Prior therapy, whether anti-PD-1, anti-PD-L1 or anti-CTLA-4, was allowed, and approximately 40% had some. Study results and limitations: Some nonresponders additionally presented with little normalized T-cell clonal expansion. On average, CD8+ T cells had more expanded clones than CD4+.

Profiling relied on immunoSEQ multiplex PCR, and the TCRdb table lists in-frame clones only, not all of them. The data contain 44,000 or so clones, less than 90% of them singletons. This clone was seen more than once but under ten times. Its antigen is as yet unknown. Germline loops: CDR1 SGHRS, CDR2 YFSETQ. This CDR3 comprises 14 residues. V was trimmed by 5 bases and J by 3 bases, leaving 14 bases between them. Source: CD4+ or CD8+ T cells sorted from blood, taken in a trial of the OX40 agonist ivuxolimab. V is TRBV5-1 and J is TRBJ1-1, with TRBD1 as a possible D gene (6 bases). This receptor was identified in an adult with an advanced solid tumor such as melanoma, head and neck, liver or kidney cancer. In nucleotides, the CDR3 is TGCGCCAGCAGAGAGAGGGGGGCTTACACTGAAGCTTTCTTT. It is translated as CASRERGAYTEAFF.